The 8 T cell receptor beta chains presented below share a single source sample, sequenced in a study of control samples from healthy donors and cancer patients. Profiled with immunoSEQ multiplex PCR; TCRdb holds only in-frame clones, not every one. The sample lists under 200,000 clones; just under 95% were seen once. Sequencing input: blood. Source of these receptors: a woman aged 40 to 50 in good health.

The chain links TRBV27 to TRBJ1-1, with 7 bases lining up with TRBD1. V lost 6 bases to trimming and J lost 1 base; unmatched junction nucleotides: 14. The V gene's germline CDR1 is MNHEY and CDR2 SMNVEV (reference sequence). This CDR3 contains 17 residues. The CDR3 is CASSRAGTALPNTEAFF. CDR3 nucleotide sequence: TGTGCCAGCAGCAGAGCCGGGACAGCACTGCCGAACACTGAAGCTTTCTTT.

The rearrangement links TRBV18 to TRBJ1-2; no clear D. Between the trimmed V and J ends, which lost 2 bases and 1 base, there was a span of 8 bases. The length of the CDR3 is 14 residues. The germline CDR1 and CDR2 sequences are KGHSH and LQKENI. CDR3 region: CASSPDGRNYGYTF. CDR3 nucleotide sequence: TGTGCCAGCTCACCAGACGGCCGTAACTATGGCTACACCTTC.

The V and J genes are TRBV7-9 and TRBJ1-4; the D gene is possibly TRBD1 (5 bases). The V end was cut by 5 bases, the J end by 7 bases, with 8 bases between. The CDR3 totals 12 residues. Germline values: CDR1 SEHNR, CDR2 FQNEAQ (reference sequence). CDR3 amino acids: CASSRDSEKLFF. DNA of the CDR3: TGTGCCAGCAGCCGGGACTCTGAAAAACTGTTTTTT.

This clone has a single count. V usage is TRBV6-2 or TRBV6-3 and J usage is TRBJ1-1, with 9 bases lining up with TRBD1. This CDR3 is 15 amino acids long. Germline V gene sequence: CDR1 MNHEY, CDR2 SVGEGT. V dropped 5 bases and J dropped 0; count of bases not matched to a gene: 4. CDR3 bases: TGTGCCAGCAGTCGGGACAGGGTGATGAACACTGAAGCTTTCTTT. This encodes CASSRDRVMNTEAFF.

J is TRBJ1-2 and V is TRBV4-3; the D is unclear. This CDR3 is 14 amino acids long. Per the germline V gene, CDR1 is LGHNA and CDR2 is YSLEER. The V end lost 1 base, the J end lost 4 bases, and 10 bases lay between the germline ends. The CDR3 DNA sequence: TGCGCCAGCAGCCAAGCTGGGCAGATCTATGGCTACACCTTC. It specifies CASSQAGQIYGYTF.

The chain carries TRBV2 and TRBJ2-2, with 7 positions matching TRBD1. Germline values: CDR1 SNHLY, CDR2 FYNNEI. The CDR3 sequence is 15 residues long. J gave up 3 bases and V 7 bases, and 8 bases lay outside the gene matches. CDR3 in amino acids: CASKLQGFDTGELFF. In DNA, the CDR3 is TGTGCCAGCAAGTTACAGGGGTTCGACACCGGGGAGCTGTTTTTT.

J is TRBJ2-3 and V is TRBV7-2, with D possibly TRBD1 on 6 matching bases. The V gene's germline CDR1 is SGHTA and CDR2 FQGNSA. The length of the CDR3 is 14 residues. Trimming left V 4 bases short and J 14 bases short, with 22 bases between. The CDR3 protein is CASSSGEYREAGYF. CDR3 DNA sequence: TGTGCCAGCAGCTCAGGGGAGTACAGGGAAGCCGGGTATTTT.

The chain couples TRBV28 to TRBJ1-2; D unclear. The V gene's germline CDR1 is MDHEN and CDR2 SYDVKM. The CDR3 extends over 14 amino acids. Deletions cut 5 bases from V and 5 bases from J, with 15 bases between. CDR3 in DNA: TGTGCCAGCAGTCTTGCGGGTTTAGGGTATGGCTACACCTTC. Its protein product is CASSLAGLGYGYTF.